These 2 T cell receptor beta chains originate from one sample sequenced in a study of long-term antiretroviral therapy in people with HIV. Researchers report immunoSEQ v3.0 was run at survey level. Sequenced by immunoSEQ multiplex PCR; TCRdb stores in-frame clones only, minus some. The table shows more than 9,500 clones, with over 65% occurring only once. The sample was unsorted PBMCs, taken about 3.1 years before starting antiretroviral therapy. The receptors come from a man aged 40-49 years with HIV.

This sequence joins TRBV6-5 and TRBJ2-6; D might be TRBD2 (6 bases). The CDR3 loop spans 16 amino acids. Trimming shortened V by 0 bases and J by 1 base, and 7 bases separated the two germline ends. Germline V gene sequence: CDR1 MNHEY, CDR2 SVGAGI. The CDR3 loop reads CASSYSGRSGANVLTF. The CDR3, as DNA: TGTGCCAGCAGTTACTCAGGGAGGTCTGGGGCCAACGTCCTGACTTTC.

This sequence joins TRBV27 and TRBJ1-1; D is unclear. CDR1 MNHEY and CDR2 SMNVEV come from the germline V gene (reference sequence). The CDR3 contains 14 residues. With 3 bases removed from V and 1 base from J, the gap between germline ends came to 9 bases. CDR3 sequence: CASSFLSGNTEAFF. For the CDR3, the DNA is TGTGCCAGCAGTTTTTTGTCAGGGAACACTGAAGCTTTCTTT.